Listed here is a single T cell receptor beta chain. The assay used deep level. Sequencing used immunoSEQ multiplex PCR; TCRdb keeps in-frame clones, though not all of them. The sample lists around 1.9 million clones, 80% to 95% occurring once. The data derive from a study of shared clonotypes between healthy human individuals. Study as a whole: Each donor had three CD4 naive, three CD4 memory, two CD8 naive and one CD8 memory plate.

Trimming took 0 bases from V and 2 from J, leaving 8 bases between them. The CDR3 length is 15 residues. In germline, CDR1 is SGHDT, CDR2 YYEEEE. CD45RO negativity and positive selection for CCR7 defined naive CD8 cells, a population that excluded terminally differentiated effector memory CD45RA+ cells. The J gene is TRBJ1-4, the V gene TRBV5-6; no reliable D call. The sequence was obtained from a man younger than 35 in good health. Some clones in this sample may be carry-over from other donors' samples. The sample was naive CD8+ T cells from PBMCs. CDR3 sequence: CASSLAQATNEKLFF. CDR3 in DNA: TGTGCCAGCAGCTTGGCCCAGGCTACTAATGAAAAACTGTTTTTT.